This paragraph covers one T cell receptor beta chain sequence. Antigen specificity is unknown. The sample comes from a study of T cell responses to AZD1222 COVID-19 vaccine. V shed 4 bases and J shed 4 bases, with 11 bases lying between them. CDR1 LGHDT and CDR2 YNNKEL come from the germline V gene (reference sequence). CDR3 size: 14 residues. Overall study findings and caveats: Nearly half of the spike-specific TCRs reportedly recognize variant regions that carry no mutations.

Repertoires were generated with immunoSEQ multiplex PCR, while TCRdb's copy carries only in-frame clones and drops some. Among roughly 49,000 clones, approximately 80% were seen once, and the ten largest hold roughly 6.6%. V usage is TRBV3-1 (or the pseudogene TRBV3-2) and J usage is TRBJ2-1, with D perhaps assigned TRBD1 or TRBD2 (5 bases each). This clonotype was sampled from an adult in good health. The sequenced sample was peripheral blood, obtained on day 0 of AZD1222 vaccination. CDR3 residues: CASSPRDGYNEQFF. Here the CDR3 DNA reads TGTGCCAGCAGCCCAAGGGACGGATACAATGAGCAGTTCTTC.